The next 15 T cell receptor beta chains were all read from a single sample in a study of Ad26.COV2.S vaccination and SARS-CoV-2 variants. Profiling relied on immunoSEQ multiplex PCR, and the TCRdb table lists in-frame clones only, not all of them. The data show fewer than 900,000 clones, 89% seen once. Noted treatment: over 15 received Ad26.COV2.S at low or high dose, single or two shots; about five received placebo; per-sample allocation not given. The samples were gathered on day 63 after the first injection of vaccine or placebo. Sequences were derived from peripheral blood, sampled in a trial of Ad26.COV2.S vaccine versus placebo. These receptors were taken from a person between 18 and 65 years old who received the Ad26.COV2.S COVID-19 vaccine or a placebo.

The chain recombines TRBV25-1 with TRBJ1-1, with D unresolved. The V end lost 3 bases, the J end lost 4 bases, and 15 bases lay between the germline ends. In germline, CDR1 is MGHDK, CDR2 SYGVNS. The CDR3 totals 15 residues. The CDR3 DNA sequence: TGTGCCAGCAGTGATCTTCGGGTGAGAATCACTGAAGCTTTCTTT. Protein: CASSDLRVRITEAFF.

The gene calls are TRBV10-1 and TRBJ2-7, with D possibly TRBD1 on 6 matching bases. Germline loops: CDR1 WNHNN, CDR2 SYGVQD (reference sequence). The length of the CDR3 is 14 residues. With 3 bases removed from V and 0 bases from J, the gap between germline ends came to 9 bases. The CDR3 DNA sequence: TGCGCCAGCAGTGAACAGGGCCTCTCCTACGAGCAGTACTTC. This translates into CASSEQGLSYEQYF.

This clone was seen a single time. The V and J genes are TRBV7-2 and TRBJ2-1, with D perhaps given as TRBD1 or TRBD2 (5 bases each). This CDR3 has 15 amino acids. Germline lookup yields CDR1 SGHTA and CDR2 FQGNSA. Trimming removed 3 bases from V and 0 bases from J, with 9 bases in between. The CDR3 nucleotides are TGTGCCAGCAGCTTCGGGACCCCCTCCTACAATGAGCAGTTCTTC. Its translation is CASSFGTPSYNEQFF.

The rearrangement joins TRBV10-2 to TRBJ1-1; D is unresolved. The CDR3 runs 16 residues. The germline V gene has CDR1 WSHSY and CDR2 SAAADI. The ends were cut back, 6 bases at V and 0 bases at J, with 17 bases in the middle. The CDR3 sequence is CASRVSAAIMNTEAFF. CDR3 sequence (DNA): TGCGCCAGCAGGGTTTCGGCAGCTATCATGAACACTGAAGCTTTCTTT.

This chain links TRBV30 with TRBJ1-3, with D perhaps matching TRBD1 (6 bases). The germline gives CDR1 GTSNPN, CDR2 SVGIG (reference sequence). There are 16 residues in the CDR3. Deletions cut 3 bases from V and 1 base from J, with 16 bases between. CDR3 amino acids: CAWRGFEGQSGNTIYF. The CDR3 region has the DNA TGTGCCTGGAGGGGGTTTGAAGGACAGTCTGGAAACACCATATATTTT. The full variable domain, its missing parts supplied by reference TRBV30 and TRBJ1-3, is SQTIHQWPATLVQPVGSPLSLECTVEGTSNPNLYWYRQAAGRGLQLLFYSVGIGQISSEVPQNLSASRPQDRQFILSSKKLLLSDSGFYLCAWRGFEGQSGNTIYFGEGSWLTVV.

The chain couples TRBV6-5 to TRBJ1-5; 9 bases align to TRBD1. The trim removed 4 bases at V and 6 bases at J, leaving 7 bases unmatched. CDR3 length: 15 residues. Germline V gives CDR1 MNHEY, CDR2 SVGAGI. CDR3 residues: CASSSPDRGVQPQHF. The CDR3 bases are TGTGCCAGCAGTTCTCCGGACAGGGGAGTTCAGCCCCAGCATTTT.

The table lists this clone with a count of one. The rearrangement joins TRBV10-3 to TRBJ2-7; the match to TRBD2 covers 13 bases. Germline CDR1 and CDR2: ENHRY and SYGVKD. There are 15 residues in the CDR3. V shed 3 bases, J shed 4 bases, and the junction held 3 bases outside the gene matches. CDR3 coding DNA: TGTGCCATCAGTGAAGGACTAGCGGGAGTTTACGAGCAGTACTTC. Translation: CAISEGLAGVYEQYF.

A single count supports this clone. The V gene is TRBV5-6, the J gene TRBJ1-4; TRBD1 is a possible D gene (5 bases). The CDR3 extends over 15 amino acids. The V end was cut by 0 bases, the J end by 5 bases, with 11 bases between. CDR1 and CDR2 (germline): SGHDT, YYEEEE. The CDR3 is CASSLDRRENEKLFF. The CDR3 DNA reads as TGTGCCAGCAGCTTGGACAGGAGGGAGAATGAAAAACTGTTTTTT.

V is TRBV30 and J is TRBJ1-5; D is perhaps TRBD1 (5 bases). Germline assignment: CDR1 GTSNPN and CDR2 SVGIG (reference sequence). The CDR3 loop spans 12 amino acids. Deletions cut 3 bases from V and 7 bases from J, with 10 bases between. The CDR3 region is CAWSAQGQPQHF. DNA of the CDR3: TGTGCCTGGAGCGCCCAGGGCCAGCCCCAGCATTTT. Variable domain in full (rest from reference TRBV30 and TRBJ1-5): SQTIHQWPATLVQPVGSPLSLECTVEGTSNPNLYWYRQAAGRGLQLLFYSVGIGQISSEVPQNLSASRPQDRQFILSSKKLLLSDSGFYLCAWSAQGQPQHFGDGTRLSIL.

This clone showed up just a few times. This sequence joins TRBV7-9 and TRBJ2-7; 8 bases fit TRBD2. Germline lookup yields CDR1 SEHNR and CDR2 FQNEAQ (reference sequence). The J segment lost 2 bases and the V segment lost 3 bases, leaving 6 bases of the junction unmatched. There are 15 residues in the CDR3. CDR3 amino acids: CASSLGTRSAYEQYF. The DNA of the CDR3 is TGTGCCAGCAGCTTGGGGACTAGGAGTGCCTACGAGCAGTACTTC.

This clone occurred once. The gene calls are TRBV11-3 and TRBJ2-3; D might be TRBD1 (6 bases). Looked up from germline, CDR1 is SGHNT and CDR2 is YENEEA. Deletions cut 1 base from V and 3 bases from J, with 8 bases between. The CDR3 extends over 14 amino acids. CDR3 bases: TGTGCCAGCAGCTTAGTTGGACAGACAGATACGCAGTATTTT. It codes for CASSLVGQTDTQYF.

For this clone: One junction end does not reproduce the germline sequence, and a read error may be involved. The sample has other DNA sequences that encode this CDR3 too. V is TRBV7-9 and J is TRBJ2-7, with 8 bases identical to TRBD1. The CDR3 contains 15 residues. Germline V gives CDR1 SEHNR, CDR2 FQNEAQ (reference sequence). CDR3 bases: TGTGCCAGCAGCTCGTCCGGGGACAGGATTTACGAGCAGTACTTT. It is translated as CASSSSGDRIYEQYF.

This sequence joins TRBV5-1 and TRBJ1-1; a possible D gene is TRBD1 (5 bases). This CDR3 region has 14 residues. V was trimmed by 5 bases and J by 5 bases, leaving 16 bases between them. CDR1 and CDR2 (germline): SGHRS, YFSETQ. CDR3 nucleotides: TGCGCCAGCAGGTTCACCCAGGGTTCAACTGAAGCTTTCTTT. This gives the protein CASRFTQGSTEAFF.

The gene calls are TRBV29-1 and TRBJ1-1; 7 bases align to TRBD1. This CDR3 is 13 amino acids long. The germline V gene encodes CDR1 SQVTM and CDR2 ANQGSEA. The V gene end was trimmed by 7 bases and the J gene end by 0 bases; junction bases not matched to a gene: 5. The CDR3 loop is CSANRGLNTEAFF. Written as DNA, the CDR3 is TGCAGCGCAAACAGGGGTCTGAACACTGAAGCTTTCTTT.

The chain combines TRBV18 with TRBJ1-2, with a tentative D call TRBD1 (5 bases). The CDR3 totals 15 residues. The V end lost 0 bases, the J end lost 7 bases, and 15 bases lay between the germline ends. Germline V gene lookup returns CDR1 KGHSH and CDR2 LQKENI. The CDR3 loop reads CASSPPRWGGSGYTF. The CDR3 DNA is TGTGCCAGCTCACCACCGCGATGGGGGGGGAGTGGCTACACCTTC. Full variable domain (rest looked up from reference TRBV18 and TRBJ1-2): NAGVMQNPRHLVRRRGQEARLRCSPMKGHSHVYWYRQLPEEGLKFMVYLQKENIIDESGMPKERFSAEFPKEGPSILRIQQVVRGDSAAYFCASSPPRWGGSGYTFGSGTRLTVV.